The sequence of this TCR beta chain was determined in a study of human T cells and chemical hapten exposure. At the level of the study: Diphenylcyclopropenone was administered weekly to the scalp of patients throughout the approximately 24-week study. General study results and limits: Relative to controls, expanded TCRs formed significantly more large CDR3 similarity clusters. Alopecia affected the donors, so their immune response may differ from healthy people's.

MiXCR, applied by TCRdb to the RACE reads, yields one record per CDR3 protein. The profile shows around 99,000 distinct CDR3 sequences, 9.5% to 15% of them singletons. The CDR3 consists of 11 residues. The V and J ends lost 9 bases and 5 bases respectively, with 10 bases between them. Time point in this sample: patch test 1, 2 weeks after DPC sensitization. Sample treatment: therapeutic diphenylcyclopropenone sensitization with weekly scalp DPC. Comments on this clonotype: Its matching antigen is unknown.

V usage is TRBV6-7 and J usage is TRBJ1-1; TRBD1 is a possible D gene (5 bases). TRBV6-7 has ORF status, its function being uncertain. The source material was whole blood, sampled in connection with sensitization to the hapten diphenylcyclopropenone (DPC). The sequence derives from a woman between 35 and 50 years old with alopecia areata. Some clones in this sample may be carry-over from other donors' samples. The CDR3 sequence: CARGRVTEAFF. The DNA for the CDR3 is TGTGCCAGGGGGCGGGTGACTGAAGCTTTCTTT.